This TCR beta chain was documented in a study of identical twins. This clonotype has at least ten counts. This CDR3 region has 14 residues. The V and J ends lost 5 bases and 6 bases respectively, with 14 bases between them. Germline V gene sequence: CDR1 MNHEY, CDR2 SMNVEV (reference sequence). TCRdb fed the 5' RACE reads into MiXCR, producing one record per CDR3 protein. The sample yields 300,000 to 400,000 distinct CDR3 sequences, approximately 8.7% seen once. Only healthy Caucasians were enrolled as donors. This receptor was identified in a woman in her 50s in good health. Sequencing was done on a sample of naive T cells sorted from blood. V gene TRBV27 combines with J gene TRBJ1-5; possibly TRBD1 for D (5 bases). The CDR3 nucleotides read TGTGCCAGCAGTCCTGGGGGGGACGGTCAGCCCCAGCATTTT. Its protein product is CASSPGGDGQPQHF.